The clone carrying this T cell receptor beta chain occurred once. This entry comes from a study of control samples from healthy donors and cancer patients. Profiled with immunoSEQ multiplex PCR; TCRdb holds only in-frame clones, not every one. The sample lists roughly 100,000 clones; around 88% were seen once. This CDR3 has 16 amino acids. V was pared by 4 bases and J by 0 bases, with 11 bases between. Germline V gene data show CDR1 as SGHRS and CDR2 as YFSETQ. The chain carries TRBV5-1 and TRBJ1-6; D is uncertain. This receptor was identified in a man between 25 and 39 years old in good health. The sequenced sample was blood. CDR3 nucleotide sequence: TGCGCCAGCAGCCGAATCGGCAACTCCTATAATTCACCCCTCCACTTT. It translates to CASSRIGNSYNSPLHF.